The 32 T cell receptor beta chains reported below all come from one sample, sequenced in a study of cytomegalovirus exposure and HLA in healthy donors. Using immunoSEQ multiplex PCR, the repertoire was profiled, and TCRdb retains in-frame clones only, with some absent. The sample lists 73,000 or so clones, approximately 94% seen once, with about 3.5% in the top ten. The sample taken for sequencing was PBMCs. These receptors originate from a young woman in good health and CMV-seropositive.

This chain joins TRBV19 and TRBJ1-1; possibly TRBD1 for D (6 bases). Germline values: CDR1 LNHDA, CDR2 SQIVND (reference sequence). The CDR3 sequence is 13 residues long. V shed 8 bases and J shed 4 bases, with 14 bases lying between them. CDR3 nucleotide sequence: TGTGCCAGTGAGGGGGGGCGGACCACTGAAGCTTTCTTT. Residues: CASEGGRTTEAFF.

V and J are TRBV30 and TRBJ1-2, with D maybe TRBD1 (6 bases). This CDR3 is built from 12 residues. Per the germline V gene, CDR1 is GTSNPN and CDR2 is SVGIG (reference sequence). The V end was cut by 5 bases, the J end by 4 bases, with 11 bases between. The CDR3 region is CAWALGAYGYTF. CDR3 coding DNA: TGTGCCTGGGCCTTGGGGGCCTATGGCTACACCTTC.

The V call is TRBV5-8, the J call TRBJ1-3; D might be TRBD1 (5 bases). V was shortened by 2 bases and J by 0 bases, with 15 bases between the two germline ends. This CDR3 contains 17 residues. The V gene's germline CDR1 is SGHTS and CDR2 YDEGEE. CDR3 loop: CASSFRGKDLSGNTIYF. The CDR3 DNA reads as TGTGCCAGCAGCTTCCGGGGGAAGGACCTCTCTGGAAACACCATATATTTT.

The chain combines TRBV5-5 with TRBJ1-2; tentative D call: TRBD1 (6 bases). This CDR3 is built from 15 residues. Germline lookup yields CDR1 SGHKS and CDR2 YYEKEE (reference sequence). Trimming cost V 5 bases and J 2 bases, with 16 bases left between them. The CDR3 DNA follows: TGTGCCAGCAGTTCACACGGACAGCAGAACTATGGCTACACCTTC. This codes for CASSSHGQQNYGYTF.

The CDR3 coding sequence is TGCAGCGTCGAGGGACAGGGGGCTGATACGCAGTATTTT. Its translation: CSVEGQGADTQYF. The chain combines TRBV29-1 with TRBJ2-3, with 12 bases matching TRBD1. This CDR3 is built from 13 residues. J gave up 6 bases and V 6 bases, and 4 bases lay outside the gene matches. The V gene's germline CDR1 is SQVTM and CDR2 ANQGSEA.

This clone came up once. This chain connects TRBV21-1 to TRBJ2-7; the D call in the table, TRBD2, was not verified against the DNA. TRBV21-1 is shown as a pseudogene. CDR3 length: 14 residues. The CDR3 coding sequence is TGTGCCAGCACCCAGAATGGACTAAGCGGGGAGCAGTACTTC. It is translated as CASTQNGLSGEQYF.

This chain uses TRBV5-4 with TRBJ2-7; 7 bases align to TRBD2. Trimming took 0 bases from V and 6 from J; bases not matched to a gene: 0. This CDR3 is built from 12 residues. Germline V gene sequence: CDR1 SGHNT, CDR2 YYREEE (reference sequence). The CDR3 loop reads CASSLVAGEQYF. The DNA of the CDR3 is TGTGCCAGCAGCTTGGTAGCGGGCGAGCAGTACTTC.

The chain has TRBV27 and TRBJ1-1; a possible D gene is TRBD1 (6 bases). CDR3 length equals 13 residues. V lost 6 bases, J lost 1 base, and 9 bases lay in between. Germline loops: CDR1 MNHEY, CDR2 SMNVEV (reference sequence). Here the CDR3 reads CASRWTENTEAFF. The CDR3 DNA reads TGTGCCAGCAGGTGGACAGAGAACACTGAAGCTTTCTTT.

CDR3 DNA: TGTGCCAGCAGGGACAGGGGGAACACTGAAGCTTTCTTT. This translates into CASRDRGNTEAFF. The chain is built from TRBV11-2 and TRBJ1-1; TRBD1 matches 9 bases. This CDR3 has 13 amino acids. The ends lost 6 bases at V and 1 base at J; junction bases unmatched: 0. The germline CDR1 and CDR2 sequences are SGHAT and FQNNGV.

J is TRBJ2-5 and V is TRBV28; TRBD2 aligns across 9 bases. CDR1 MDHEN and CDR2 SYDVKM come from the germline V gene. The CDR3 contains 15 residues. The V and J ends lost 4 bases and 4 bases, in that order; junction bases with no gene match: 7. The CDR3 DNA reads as TGTGCCAGCAGTTCCTCCGGACTAGCGCTAGAGACCCAGTACTTC. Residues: CASSSSGLALETQYF.

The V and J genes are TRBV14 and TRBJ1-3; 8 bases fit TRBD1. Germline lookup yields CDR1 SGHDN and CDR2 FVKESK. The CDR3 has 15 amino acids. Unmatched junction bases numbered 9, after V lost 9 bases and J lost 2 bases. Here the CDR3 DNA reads TGTGCCAGGCAAGGGCAGGGGGCAACTGGAAACACCATATATTTT. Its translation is CARQGQGATGNTIYF.

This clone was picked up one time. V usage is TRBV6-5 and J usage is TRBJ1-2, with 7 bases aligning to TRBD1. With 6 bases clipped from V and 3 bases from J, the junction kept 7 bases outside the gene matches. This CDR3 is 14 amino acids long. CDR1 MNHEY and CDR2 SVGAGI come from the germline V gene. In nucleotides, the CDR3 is TGTGCCAGCAGCCAGGGGGTTCGATACTATGGCTACACCTTC. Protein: CASSQGVRYYGYTF.

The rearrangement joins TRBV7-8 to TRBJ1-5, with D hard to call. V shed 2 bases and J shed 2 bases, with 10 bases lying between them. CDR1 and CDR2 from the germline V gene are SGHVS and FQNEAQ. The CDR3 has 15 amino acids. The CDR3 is CASSLRGTGNQPQHF. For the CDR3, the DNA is TGTGCCAGCAGCTTACGGGGTACGGGCAATCAGCCCCAGCATTTT. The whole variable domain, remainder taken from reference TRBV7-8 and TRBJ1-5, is GAGVSQSPRYKVAKRGQDVALRCDPISGHVSLFWYQQALGQGPEFLTYFQNEAQLDKSGLPSDRFFAERPEGSVSTLKIQRTQQEDSAVYLCASSLRGTGNQPQHFGDGTRLSIL.

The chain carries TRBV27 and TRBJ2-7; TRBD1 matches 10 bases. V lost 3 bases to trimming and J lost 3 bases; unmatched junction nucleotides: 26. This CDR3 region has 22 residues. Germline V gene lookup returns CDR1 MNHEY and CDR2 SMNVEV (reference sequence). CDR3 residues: CASSFKIGRGPTRQGAYYEQYF. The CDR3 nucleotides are TGTGCCAGCAGTTTTAAAATTGGTCGGGGTCCCACCCGACAGGGGGCGTACTACGAGCAGTACTTC.

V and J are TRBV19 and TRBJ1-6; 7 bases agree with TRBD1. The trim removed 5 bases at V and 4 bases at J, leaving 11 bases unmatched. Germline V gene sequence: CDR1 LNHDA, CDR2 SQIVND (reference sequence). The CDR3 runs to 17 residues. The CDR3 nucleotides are TGTGCCAGTAGTCGGGTTCCATACAGGGGATATAATTCACCCCTCCACTTT. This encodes CASSRVPYRGYNSPLHF.

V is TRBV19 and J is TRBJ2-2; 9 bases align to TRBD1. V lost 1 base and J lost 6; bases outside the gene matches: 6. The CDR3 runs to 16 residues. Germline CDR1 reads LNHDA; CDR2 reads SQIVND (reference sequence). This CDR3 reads CASSIVRTGDSGELFF. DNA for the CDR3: TGTGCCAGTAGTATAGTTCGGACAGGGGATTCCGGGGAGCTGTTTTTT.

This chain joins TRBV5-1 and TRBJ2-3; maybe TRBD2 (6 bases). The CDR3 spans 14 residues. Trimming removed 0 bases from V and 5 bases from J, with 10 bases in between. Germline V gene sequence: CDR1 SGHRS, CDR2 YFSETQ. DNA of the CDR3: TGCGCCAGCAGCTTGGGTGGGGAGGAAGATACGCAGTATTTT. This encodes CASSLGGEEDTQYF.

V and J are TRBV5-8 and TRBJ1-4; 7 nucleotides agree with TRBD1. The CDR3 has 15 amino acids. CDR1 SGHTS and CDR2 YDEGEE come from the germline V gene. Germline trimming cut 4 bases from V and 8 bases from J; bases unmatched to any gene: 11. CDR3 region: CASSPKDRVGEKLFF. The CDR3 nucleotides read TGTGCCAGCAGCCCTAAAGACAGGGTAGGAGAAAAACTGTTTTTT.

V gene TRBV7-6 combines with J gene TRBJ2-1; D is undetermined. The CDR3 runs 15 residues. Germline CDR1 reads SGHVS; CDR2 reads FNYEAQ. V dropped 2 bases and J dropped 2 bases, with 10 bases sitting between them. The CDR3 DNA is TGTGCCAGCAGCTTACGAAGCGCTGCCTACAATGAGCAGTTCTTC. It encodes CASSLRSAAYNEQFF.

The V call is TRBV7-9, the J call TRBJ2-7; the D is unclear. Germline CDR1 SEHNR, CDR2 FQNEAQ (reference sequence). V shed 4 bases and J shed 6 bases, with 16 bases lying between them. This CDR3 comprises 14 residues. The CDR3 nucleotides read TGTGCCAGCAGCTCCGCCGATTCTCTAGGCGAGCAGTACTTC. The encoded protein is CASSSADSLGEQYF. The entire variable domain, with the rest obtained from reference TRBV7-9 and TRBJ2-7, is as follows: DTGVSQNPRHKITKRGQNVTFRCDPISEHNRLYWYRQTLGQGPEFLTYFQNEAQLEKSRLLSDRFSAERPKGSFSTLEIQRTEQGDSAMYLCASSSADSLGEQYFGPGTRLTVT.

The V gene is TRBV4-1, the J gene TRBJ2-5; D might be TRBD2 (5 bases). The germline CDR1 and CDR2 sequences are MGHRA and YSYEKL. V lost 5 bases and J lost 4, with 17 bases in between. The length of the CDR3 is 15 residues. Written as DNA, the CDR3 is TGCGCCAGCAGCAGACCGGGATTGAGGTCAGAGACCCAGTACTTC. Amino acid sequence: CASSRPGLRSETQYF.

The CDR3 spells CASSVGGVEPTLDNEQFF. The CDR3 DNA reads TGTGCCAGCAGCGTAGGAGGCGTGGAGCCGACGTTAGACAATGAGCAGTTCTTC. The chain carries TRBV9 and TRBJ2-1; D call uncertain. The CDR3 is 18 amino acids. From germline, CDR1 is SGDLS and CDR2 YYNGEE. Trimming took 0 bases from V and 5 from J, leaving 21 bases between them. Full variable domain (outside the CDR3, taken from reference TRBV9 and TRBJ2-1): DSGVTQTPKHLITATGQRVTLRCSPRSGDLSVYWYQQSLDQGLQFLIQYYNGEERAKGNILERFSAQQFPDLHSELNLSSLELGDSALYFCASSVGGVEPTLDNEQFFGPGTRLTVL.

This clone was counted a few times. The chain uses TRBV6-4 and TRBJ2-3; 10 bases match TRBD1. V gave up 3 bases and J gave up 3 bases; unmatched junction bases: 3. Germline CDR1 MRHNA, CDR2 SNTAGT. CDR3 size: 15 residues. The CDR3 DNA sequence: TGTGCCAGCAGTGAGGGGACAGGGGAGACAGATACGCAGTATTTT. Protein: CASSEGTGETDTQYF.

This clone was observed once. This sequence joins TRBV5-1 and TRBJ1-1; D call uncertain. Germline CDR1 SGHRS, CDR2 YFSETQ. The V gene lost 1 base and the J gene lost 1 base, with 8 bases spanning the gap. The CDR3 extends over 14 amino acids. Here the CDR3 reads CASSLSEPNTEAFF. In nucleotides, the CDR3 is TGCGCCAGCAGCTTGTCAGAACCGAACACTGAAGCTTTCTTT.

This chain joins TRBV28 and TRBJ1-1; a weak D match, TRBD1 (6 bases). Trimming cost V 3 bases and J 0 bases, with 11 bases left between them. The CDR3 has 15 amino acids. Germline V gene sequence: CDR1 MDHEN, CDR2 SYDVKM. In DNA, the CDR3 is TGTGCCAGCAGTTTGAACAGGGCCTTGAACACTGAAGCTTTCTTT. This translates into CASSLNRALNTEAFF.

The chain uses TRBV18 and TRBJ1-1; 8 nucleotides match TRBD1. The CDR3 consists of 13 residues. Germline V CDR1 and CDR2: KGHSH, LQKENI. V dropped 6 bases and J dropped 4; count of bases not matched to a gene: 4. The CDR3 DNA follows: TGTGCCAGCTCCCCCGGGACAGGCACTGAAGCTTTCTTT. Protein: CASSPGTGTEAFF.

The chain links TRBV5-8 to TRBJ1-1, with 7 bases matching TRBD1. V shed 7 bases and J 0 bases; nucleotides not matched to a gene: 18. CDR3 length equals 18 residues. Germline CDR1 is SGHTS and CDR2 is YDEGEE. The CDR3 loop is CASPNPRTGVAVNTEAFF. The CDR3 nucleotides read TGTGCCAGCCCGAACCCTCGCACAGGGGTGGCCGTGAACACTGAAGCTTTCTTT.

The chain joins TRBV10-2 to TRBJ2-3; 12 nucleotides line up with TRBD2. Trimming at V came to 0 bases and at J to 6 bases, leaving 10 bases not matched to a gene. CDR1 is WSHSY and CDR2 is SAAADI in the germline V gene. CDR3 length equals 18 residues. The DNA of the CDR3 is TGCGCCAGCAGTGAGTCGAGGCTAGCGGGGGGGCGACTGGATACGCAGTATTTT. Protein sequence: CASSESRLAGGRLDTQYF.

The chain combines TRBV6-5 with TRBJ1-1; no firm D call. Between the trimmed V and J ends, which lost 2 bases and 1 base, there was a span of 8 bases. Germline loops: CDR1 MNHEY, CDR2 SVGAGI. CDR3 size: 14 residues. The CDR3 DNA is TGTGCCAGCAGTTACGAGGGTTGGAACACTGAAGCTTTCTTT. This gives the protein CASSYEGWNTEAFF.

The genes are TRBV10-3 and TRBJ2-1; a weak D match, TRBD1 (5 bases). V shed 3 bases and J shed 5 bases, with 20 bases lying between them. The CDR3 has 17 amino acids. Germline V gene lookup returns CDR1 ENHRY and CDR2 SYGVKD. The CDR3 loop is CAISDPQGSMLDNEQFF. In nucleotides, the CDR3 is TGTGCCATCAGTGATCCCCAGGGTAGCATGCTGGACAATGAGCAGTTCTTC.

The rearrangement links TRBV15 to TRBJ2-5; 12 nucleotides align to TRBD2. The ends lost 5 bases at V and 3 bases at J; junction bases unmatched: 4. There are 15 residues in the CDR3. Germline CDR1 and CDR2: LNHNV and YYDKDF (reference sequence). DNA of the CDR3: TGTGCCACCAGCGCCAGGACTAGCGGGAAAGAGACCCAGTACTTC. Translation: CATSARTSGKETQYF.

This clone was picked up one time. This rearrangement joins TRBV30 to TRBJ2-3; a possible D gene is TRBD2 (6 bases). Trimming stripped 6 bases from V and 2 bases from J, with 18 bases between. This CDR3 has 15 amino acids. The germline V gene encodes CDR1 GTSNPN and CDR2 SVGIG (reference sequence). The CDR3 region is CACQPLATHTDTQYF. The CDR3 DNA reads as TGTGCCTGCCAACCCCTAGCGACCCACACAGATACGCAGTATTTT.